This T cell receptor (beta chain) is from a study of cytomegalovirus exposure and HLA in healthy donors. Both 60 Vbeta primers and 13 Jbeta primers went into the PCR. TCRdb's table, derived via immunoSEQ multiplex PCR, lists solely in-frame clones and lacks some. The sample has some 150,000 clones; around 79% are singletons. In this sample, this clone turned up a few times. This CDR3 region has 12 residues. Germline lookup yields CDR1 SGHDT and CDR2 YYEEEE. V lost 4 bases and J lost 7; bases outside the gene matches: 3. This chain joins TRBV5-6 and TRBJ2-7, with 9 bases aligning to TRBD1. The receptor comes from a man in his forties or fifties in good health and CMV-seropositive. Input material: PBMCs. CDR3 DNA sequence: TGTGCCAGCAGCAGGACAGGGGAAGAGCAGTACTTC. It translates to CASSRTGEEQYF.